Listed below are T cell receptor beta chains from one sample, sequenced in a study of lymphopenia after photon versus proton radiotherapy. The method was immunoSEQ multiplex PCR; TCRdb's version includes in-frame clones alone and lacks a portion of them. The top ten clones hold 40% to 60% of a sample with more than 25,000 clones, roughly 86% of them seen once. The source was peripheral blood, collected from a patient treated with proton-based radiotherapy. Source of these receptors: a woman aged 55-70 years with cholangiocarcinoma. Some clones in this sample may be carry-over from other donors' samples. CDR3s include the opening cysteine and the closing phenylalanine or tryptophan. The D gene is left open where the match is weak. Not every row has a clone size; where given, it reads once, few, many or a size class.

v_gene: TRBV28
j_gene: TRBJ2-2
d_gene: TRBD1
abundance: NA
CDR3nt: TGTGCCAGCAGTTTAGCGACAGGGACCGGGGAGCTGTTTTTT
CDR3aa: CASSLATGTGELFF

v_gene: TRBV18
j_gene: TRBJ1-1
d_gene: NA
abundance: NA
CDR3nt: TGTGCCAGCTCAACCACGGTTGCGAACACTGAAGCTTTCTTT
CDR3aa: CASSTTVANTEAFF

v_gene: TRBV9
j_gene: TRBJ1-5
d_gene: TRBD1
abundance: NA
CDR3nt: TGTGCCAGCAGCCACGATGGACAGGGGGTCAATCAGCCCCAGCATTTT
CDR3aa: CASSHDGQGVNQPQHF

v_gene: TRBV19
j_gene: TRBJ2-1
d_gene: TRBD1
abundance: NA
CDR3nt: TGTGCCAGTAGTACCGACCCAGGGGGCGCGGGGAATGAGCAGTTCTTC
CDR3aa: CASSTDPGGAGNEQFF

v_gene: TRBV2
j_gene: TRBJ2-7
d_gene: NA
abundance: NA
CDR3nt: TGTGCCAGCAGTGAAATGACGGGAATCTACGAGCAGTACTTC
CDR3aa: CASSEMTGIYEQYF

v_gene: TRBV7-9
j_gene: TRBJ1-1
d_gene: NA
abundance: NA
CDR3nt: TGTGCCAGCAGCTTAACACAGAACACTGAAGCTTTCTTT
CDR3aa: CASSLTQNTEAFF

v_gene: TRBV5-4
j_gene: TRBJ2-1
d_gene: TRBD2
abundance: NA
CDR3nt: TGTGCCAGCAGCTCCAGGCTGACTAGCGGGAGTATTAATGAGCAGTTCTTC
CDR3aa: CASSSRLTSGSINEQFF

v_gene: TRBV7-2
j_gene: TRBJ2-3
d_gene: TRBD2
abundance: NA
CDR3nt: TGTGCCAGCAGCTTAACGGAGCGGGGGGCCTATACGCAGTATTTT
CDR3aa: CASSLTERGAYTQYF

v_gene: TRBV5-1
j_gene: TRBJ1-2
d_gene: NA
abundance: NA
CDR3nt: TGCGCCAGCAGCTTGGCTTCCCAGGGCTATGGCTACACCTTC
CDR3aa: CASSLASQGYGYTF

v_gene: TRBV4-3
j_gene: TRBJ2-2
d_gene: TRBD1
abundance: NA
CDR3nt: TGCGCCAGCAGCCGACCTCCTCCGGGACAGGGGACCGGGGAGCTGTTTTTT
CDR3aa: CASSRPPPGQGTGELFF

v_gene: TRBV7-9
j_gene: TRBJ1-1
d_gene: TRBD1
abundance: medium-sized
CDR3nt: TGTGCCGTACTAGACAGGGGGAGAGCTGAAGCTTTCTTT
CDR3aa: CAVLDRGRAEAFF

v_gene: TRBV9
j_gene: TRBJ1-4
d_gene: NA
abundance: NA
CDR3nt: TGTGCCAGCAGCCCGCGAGGGAAGGAAAAACTGTTTTTT
CDR3aa: CASSPRGKEKLFF

v_gene: TRBV6-6
j_gene: TRBJ1-1
d_gene: TRBD1
abundance: NA
CDR3nt: TGTGCCACTAAAACAGGGGGAGCTTTCTTT
CDR3aa: CATKTGGAFF

v_gene: TRBV7-9
j_gene: TRBJ1-1
d_gene: NA
abundance: NA
CDR3nt: TGTGCCAGCAGCTTACGGGACCTGAACACTGAAGCTTTCTTT
CDR3aa: CASSLRDLNTEAFF

v_gene: TRBV7-9
j_gene: TRBJ2-2
d_gene: NA
abundance: NA
CDR3nt: TGTGCCAGCAGCTCCTTAAGGACCGGGGAGCTGTTTTTT
CDR3aa: CASSSLRTGELFF

v_gene: TRBV7-2
j_gene: TRBJ2-5
d_gene: NA
abundance: NA
CDR3nt: TGTGCCAGCATACCACAGGGAGGGTCAGAGACCCAGTACTTC
CDR3aa: CASIPQGGSETQYF

v_gene: TRBV27
j_gene: TRBJ1-3
d_gene: NA
abundance: NA
CDR3nt: TGTGCCAGCAGTGTACAGGGAACTGGAAACACCATATATTTT
CDR3aa: CASSVQGTGNTIYF

v_gene: TRBV7-2
j_gene: TRBJ2-1
d_gene: NA
abundance: NA
CDR3nt: TGTGCCAGCAGCATTCAGAGACTAGTTCAGTTCTTC
CDR3aa: CASSIQRLVQFF

v_gene: TRBV2
j_gene: TRBJ2-1
d_gene: TRBD2
abundance: once
CDR3nt: TGTGCCAGCAGTCGTTCCGGACTAGCGGGAAGGATGGAGCAGTTCTTC
CDR3aa: CASSRSGLAGRMEQFF

v_gene: TRBV7-3
j_gene: TRBJ1-6
d_gene: TRBD1
abundance: few
CDR3nt: TGTGCCAGCAGCTCAGGGGGAGGTTCACCCCTCCACTTT
CDR3aa: CASSSGGGSPLHF

v_gene: TRBV18
j_gene: TRBJ2-7
d_gene: TRBD2
abundance: NA
CDR3nt: TGTGCCAGCTCACCGGGCGGGAGAACCTACGAGCAGTACTTC
CDR3aa: CASSPGGRTYEQYF

v_gene: TRBV21-1
j_gene: TRBJ2-6
d_gene: NA
abundance: NA
CDR3nt: TGTGCCAGCAAGGCGTCGGGCGCACCCCACCGCAACGTCCTGACTTTC
CDR3aa: CASKASGAPHRNVLTF

v_gene: TRBV19
j_gene: TRBJ1-4
d_gene: NA
abundance: NA
CDR3nt: TGTGCCGCGAGTAAGGAGGTTTCTGAAAAACTGTTTTTT
CDR3aa: CAASKEVSEKLFF

v_gene: TRBV21-1
j_gene: TRBJ2-7
d_gene: NA
abundance: NA
CDR3nt: TGTGCCAGCAGCAAACTCGGCCAGAACGAGCAGTACTTC
CDR3aa: CASSKLGQNEQYF

v_gene: TRBV7-9
j_gene: TRBJ1-4
d_gene: NA
abundance: NA
CDR3nt: TGTGCCAGCAGGATCCGGGGTGAAAAACTGTTTTTT
CDR3aa: CASRIRGEKLFF

v_gene: TRBV7-9
j_gene: TRBJ2-5
d_gene: TRBD1
abundance: NA
CDR3nt: TGTGCCAGCAGCCAGGGACAGCAAGAGACCCAGTACTTC
CDR3aa: CASSQGQQETQYF

v_gene: TRBV5-4
j_gene: TRBJ2-1
d_gene: NA
abundance: NA
CDR3nt: TGTGCCAGCAGCTGGGGAAATGAGCAGTTCTTC
CDR3aa: CASSWGNEQFF

v_gene: TRBV2
j_gene: TRBJ1-5
d_gene: NA
abundance: NA
CDR3nt: TGTGCCAGCTGGGGAACTCTTAATCAGCCCCAGCATTTT
CDR3aa: CASWGTLNQPQHF

v_gene: TRBV7-2
j_gene: TRBJ2-7
d_gene: TRBD1
abundance: NA
CDR3nt: TGTGCCAGCAGCCTAACGACAGGGGGGAGCGCTTCGTACGAGCAGTACTTC
CDR3aa: CASSLTTGGSASYEQYF

v_gene: TRBV5-1
j_gene: TRBJ2-6
d_gene: NA
abundance: NA
CDR3nt: TGCGCCAGCACACAACCGGGCTCTGGGGCCAACGTCCTGACTTTC
CDR3aa: CASTQPGSGANVLTF

v_gene: TRBV5-1
j_gene: TRBJ1-4
d_gene: TRBD1
abundance: NA
CDR3nt: TGCGCCAGCAGCCAGTTCGGACAGGGGGGCGAAAAACTGTTTTTT
CDR3aa: CASSQFGQGGEKLFF

v_gene: TRBV5-1
j_gene: TRBJ2-7
d_gene: NA
abundance: once
CDR3nt: TGCGCCAGCAGCTTGGGGAGGGTGGAGCAGTACTTC
CDR3aa: CASSLGRVEQYF

v_gene: TRBV4-2
j_gene: TRBJ1-1
d_gene: TRBD1
abundance: few
CDR3nt: TGTGCCAGCAGCCAAGTTTCAGGGGGCACTGAAGCTTTCTTT
CDR3aa: CASSQVSGGTEAFF

v_gene: TRBV5-1
j_gene: TRBJ1-2
d_gene: TRBD1
abundance: few
CDR3nt: TGCGCCAGCAGTGAGACTCCAGGGGGCGCTTTGGGTGGCTACACCTTC
CDR3aa: CASSETPGGALGGYTF

v_gene: TRBV15
j_gene: TRBJ1-3
d_gene: NA
abundance: NA
CDR3nt: TGTGCCACCAGGCTATCGAGCTCTGGAAACACCATATATTTT
CDR3aa: CATRLSSSGNTIYF

v_gene: TRBV29-1
j_gene: TRBJ2-7
d_gene: TRBD2
abundance: NA
CDR3nt: TGCAGCGTTGGGGGGGGAGCGAGGAGCTCCTACGAGCAGTACTTC
CDR3aa: CSVGGGARSSYEQYF

v_gene: TRBV19
j_gene: TRBJ2-7
d_gene: TRBD1
abundance: once
CDR3nt: TGTGCCAGTAGTATGCTGGGGACAGGGTTCTACGAGCAGTACTTC
CDR3aa: CASSMLGTGFYEQYF

v_gene: TRBV25-1
j_gene: TRBJ2-5
d_gene: NA
abundance: NA
CDR3nt: TGTGCCAGCAGTGCATCCGGGTCCCCCGGAAGGGAAGAGACCCAGTACTTC
CDR3aa: CASSASGSPGREETQYF

v_gene: TRBV7-3
j_gene: TRBJ1-4
d_gene: TRBD1
abundance: NA
CDR3nt: TGTGCCAGCAGCTCGACAGGGGCAACTAATGAAAAACTGTTTTTT
CDR3aa: CASSSTGATNEKLFF

v_gene: TRBV19
j_gene: TRBJ2-6
d_gene: NA
abundance: NA
CDR3nt: TGTGCCAGTAGTATAAAGGTTCTCCGCCCCTCTGGGGCCAACGTCCTGACTTTC
CDR3aa: CASSIKVLRPSGANVLTF

v_gene: TRBV10-2
j_gene: TRBJ1-2
d_gene: TRBD1
abundance: NA
CDR3nt: TGCGCCAGCAGGGACAGGGTTTATGGCTACACCTTC
CDR3aa: CASRDRVYGYTF